This T cell receptor (beta chain) was sequenced for a study of T cells after yellow fever vaccination. The CDR3 is made up of 13 amino acids. V lost 2 bases and J 3 bases, leaving 7 bases between the germline ends. CDR1 is MNHEY, CDR2 SVGEGT, per germline. TCRdb independently ran MiXCR on the 5' RACE reads; one entry per CDR3 protein. The repertoire has about 630,000 distinct CDR3 sequences, 9% to 15% of them found once; the top ten carry about 15%. In this sample, this clonotype turned up a few times. The rearrangement links TRBV6-2 or TRBV6-3 to TRBJ1-1; D gene ambiguous. Material: PBMCs, obtained on the day of the yellow fever booster vaccination. The TCR originated in a man under 40 who received the YFV17D yellow fever vaccine. CDR3 residues: CASSYKGDTEAFF. In DNA form, the CDR3 reads TGTGCCAGCAGTTACAAAGGTGACACTGAAGCTTTCTTT.